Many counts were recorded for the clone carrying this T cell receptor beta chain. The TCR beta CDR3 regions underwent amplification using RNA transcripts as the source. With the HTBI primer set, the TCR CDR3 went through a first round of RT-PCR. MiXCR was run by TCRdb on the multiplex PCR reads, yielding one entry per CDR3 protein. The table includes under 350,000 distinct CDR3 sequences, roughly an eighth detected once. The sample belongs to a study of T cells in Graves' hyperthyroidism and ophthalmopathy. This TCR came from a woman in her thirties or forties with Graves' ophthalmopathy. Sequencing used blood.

The CDR3 DNA is TGTGCCACCAGCCAGCAGGCAGTTAGCAATCAGCCCCAGCATTTT. Translation: CATSQQAVSNQPQHF. The chain combines TRBV15 with TRBJ1-5; no definite D call. The CDR3 spans 15 residues. Germline CDR1 is LNHNV and CDR2 is YYDKDF (reference sequence). Trimming pared 5 bases from V and 0 bases from J, leaving 11 bases between.